This entry concerns a single T cell receptor (beta chain). This clone was seen a handful of times. The specificity of this receptor is unknown. Base-call qualities are not available, and no considerably larger clone is one nucleotide away. All of the isolated RNA was reverse transcribed with the High Capacity cDNA Reverse Transcription Kit, so expressed TCRB transcripts were sequenced. Deep immunoSEQ sequencing was performed on naive, central memory and regulatory T cell samples, with an average of about 4 million total reads per sample. After sorted cells were lysed in RLT buffer, RNA was extracted with DNase-treated RNeasy Micro or Mini kits, with the choice depending on cell number. Each cell subset was processed separately to prevent cross-contamination, with patient and healthy donor samples processed together. Using the immunoSEQ multiplex PCR, TCRB sequences were amplified from cDNA into 87-bp fragments spanning the CDR3 region. The amplicons were sequenced using the Illumina HiSeq platform. In the authors' own workflow: Synthetic template baselines were used to correct PCR bias computationally, reads within Hamming distance 2 were collapsed together, and singletons that could not be merged were discarded. Reads were aligned against IMGT so that V, D and J genes, CDR3 length and insertions or deletions at six rearrangement sites could be assigned. Clonotype counts were normalized to sorted cell number within each subset before computing true diversity and Gini coefficients with the tcR R package. The overlap coefficient, calculated on TCRB nucleotide sequences, was used to quantify repertoire sharing. As a proxy for the pre-selection repertoire, out-of-frame TCRB sequences from naive cells were analyzed. TCRdb retrieved this table from immuneACCESS and kept in-frame rearrangements only. Not all clones are present; in checked studies, unresolved V genes account for under half, and no reason is known for the remainder. V, J and clone size derive from that table, while D and trimming were established from the DNA sequence. The sample records roughly 370,000 clones, approximately 15% of which are singletons. Clones ranked in the top ten supply 0.035% to 0.045% of the sample.

These data belong to a study of beta chain features in type 1 diabetes (dated by TCRdb to the late 2010s). With respect to the entire study: Mean age, gender distribution, total cell number and subset yield were not different between patients and healthy donors. The study compared the TCRB repertoires of sorted circulating CD4+ T cell subsets in recently diagnosed type 1 diabetes patients with those in matched healthy donors. Naive and central memory subsets were obtained from all 30 or so donors, but regulatory and stem cell-like memory subsets were isolated from only 8 patients and roughly 8 healthy donors. A total of 90 million to 120 million sorted cells were examined across all samples, and a strong correlation was observed between cell number per subset and RNA yield. Results the study describes overall, beyond this receptor: Naive, central memory and regulatory TCRB repertoires appeared to be more alike among patients than among healthy donors. Type 1 diabetes patients showed a moderate but significant shortening of TCRB CDR3 length in all four CD4+ subsets. Shorter templates might have been favored by PCR, but patient and control samples were amplified and corrected together, so both groups would have been affected equally by any skew. Because cDNA was sequenced instead of genomic DNA, activated cells with high expression could be over-represented, although the groups did not differ in activation or CD3 levels. Because small numbers of individuals were included in the HLA sub-analyses, any influence of HLA type on TCRB rearrangement was left unresolved. Fewer insertions and more nucleotide deletions at VDJ recombination sites were observed in patients with type 1 diabetes, implying thymic rearrangement abnormalities.

Each donor gave one peripheral blood draw, averaging roughly 0.11 L, which was collected into heparinised tubes. Naive, central memory, regulatory and stem cell-like memory CD4+ T cells were sorted on a BD FACSAria II using a panel including CD45RO, CCR7, CD25, CD127, CD95 and CD27. Every sorted population had a purity above 95%. Right away, PBMCs were isolated by Lymphoprep density gradient centrifugation and were stained directly, with no culture step. Samples were stained and sorted in pairs, with one healthy donor and one patient per experiment, so that batch effects were minimized. Sequenced material: naive CD4+ T cells from blood. The cell subset or site label here, explained by the study, means: true naive CD4+ T cells. The sequence derives from a man under 40 in good health.

Here the CDR3 is given as CASSPRAGGPKNIQYF. The nucleotides read TGTGCCAGCAGCCCTCGAGCGGGGGGGCCGAAAAACATTCAGTACTTC. Recombination linked TRBV2 to TRBJ2-4, with 10 bases in between that match TRBD2. The germline V and J ends show losses of 6 bases and 4 bases respectively, and no gene match explains 9 bases of the junction. The germline V gene yields SNHLY for CDR1 and FYNNEI for CDR2. Counted from cysteine to phenylalanine, this CDR3 has 16 amino acids. Only the CDR3 DNA stays, 48 bases, in frame from base 1.